The clone carrying this T cell receptor (beta chain) has only a few counts. The sample belongs to a study of blood T cell repertoires in COVID-19. After removal of 3 bases from V and 4 bases from J, the junction contained 10 bases not matched to a gene. The germline V gene has CDR1 KGHSH and CDR2 LQKENI. The CDR3 is 16 residues long. Sequenced by immunoSEQ multiplex PCR; TCRdb stores in-frame clones only, minus some. The sample gives 140,000 or so clones, over 75% of which show up once; approximately 3% is in the top ten. Sequencing input: peripheral blood. This chain joins TRBV18 and TRBJ2-3, with 7 bases matching TRBD1. The clonotype originates from a woman aged 60-75 years with active COVID-19. The CDR3: CASSPSQGVYSDTQYF. CDR3 sequence (DNA): TGTGCCAGCTCACCGTCCCAGGGGGTTTACTCAGATACGCAGTATTTT. The variable domain in full, with the rest retrieved from reference TRBV18 and TRBJ2-3, is NAGVMQNPRHLVRRRGQEARLRCSPMKGHSHVYWYRQLPEEGLKFMVYLQKENIIDESGMPKERFSAEFPKEGPSILRIQQVVRGDSAAYFCASSPSQGVYSDTQYFGPGTRLTVL.